The clone carrying this T cell receptor beta chain showed up just once. The sample comes from a study of blood T cell repertoires in COVID-19. Study-wide context: Specimens from acute and convalescent COVID-19 originated in the United States, Italy and Spain. The cDNA or gDNA used as material had been derived from T cells, B-cell-depleted T cells, or PBMCs.

In the original processing: By means of reference gene primer amplification, nucleated cell counts were estimated. Sequencing used immunoSEQ multiplex PCR; TCRdb keeps in-frame clones, though not all of them. Clonal size and the V and J genes are those of that table, whereas D and trimming came from the DNA. The sample has a few hundred thousand clones, 70% to 90% seen once. This CDR3 is 17 amino acids long. The V and J ends lost 4 bases and 2 bases respectively, with 19 bases between them. Germline CDR1 reads KGHDR; CDR2 reads SFDVKD. The TCR comes from a woman in her fifties or sixties with acute or convalescent COVID-19. Input material: peripheral blood. V gene TRBV24-1 combines with J gene TRBJ2-5, with D perhaps TRBD1 (5 bases). CDR3 in DNA: TGTGCCACCAGTGAACCTCAGGGTGGGGTGTTACAAGAGACCCAGTACTTC. Translated, it gives CATSEPQGGVLQETQYF.